This T cell receptor beta chain was sequenced in a study of shared clonotypes between healthy human individuals. Produced via immunoSEQ multiplex PCR; TCRdb's table is partial and in-frame only. The sample shows some 1,100,000 clones, 78% of them seen only once. This CDR3 spans 13 amino acids. Germline V gene lookup returns CDR1 SNHLY and CDR2 FYNNEI. V dropped 8 bases and J dropped 4 bases, with 14 bases sitting between them. Material for sequencing was memory CD4+ T cells from PBMCs. The sample's subset: CD45RA-negative fraction. The chain carries TRBV2 and TRBJ1-2; D is perhaps TRBD1 (6 bases). The sequence was obtained from a man between 18 and 29 years old in good health. Some clones in this sample may be carry-over from other donors' samples. The chain's CDR3 is CASGRGASYGYTF. The CDR3 bases are TGTGCCAGCGGGAGGGGGGCCTCCTATGGCTACACCTTC.